This T cell receptor (beta chain) emerged from a study of blood T cell repertoires in COVID-19. In the source study's methods: The assay estimated nucleated cells by amplifying reference gene primers. Method: immunoSEQ multiplex PCR; TCRdb's copy keeps in-frame clones and lacks some. The V and J calls and clone size come from that table; D and trimming were worked out from the DNA. The sample yields about 250,000 clones, roughly four fifths seen once. This study enrolled people aged about 18 to 100 from about two dozen US geographic areas. Cohorts were based on clinical histories the participants reported. The CDR3 length is 11 residues. Looked up from germline, CDR1 is ENHRY and CDR2 is SYGVKD. Trimming took 11 bases from V and 5 from J, leaving 12 bases between them.

The TCR was taken from a man aged 40-49 years who had been exposed to COVID-19. V gene TRBV10-3 combines with J gene TRBJ1-2, with a possible D match to TRBD1 (5 bases). Sequencing was performed on PBMCs or T cells enriched from blood (not recorded which). The CDR3 DNA follows: TGTGCCTCGGGGGGGGAGTATGGCTACACCTTC. Protein: CASGGEYGYTF.